Listed here are 5 T cell receptor beta chains from one sample, sequenced in a study of T cells in Graves' hyperthyroidism and ophthalmopathy. Researchers amplified the TCR beta CDR3 regions from RNA transcripts. The primer set for the first-round RT-PCR of the TCR CDR3 was HTBI. TCRdb used MiXCR to reprocess the multiplex PCR reads, holding one entry per CDR3 protein. The table lists about half a million distinct CDR3 sequences, 20% of them singletons, with more than 20% in the top ten. Sequenced input: blood. These receptors originate from a man aged 18 to 30 with Graves' hyperthyroidism.

This clonotype has at least ten counts. The chain has TRBV6-2 or TRBV6-3 and TRBJ2-7, with D tentatively TRBD1 (5 bases). Germline V gene sequence: CDR1 MNHEY, CDR2 SVGEGT. The V end was cut by 8 bases, the J end by 2 bases, with 16 bases between. CDR3 size: 14 residues. In DNA, the CDR3 is TGTGCCAGCTGTCATACAGGTCCTACCTACGAGCAGTACTTC. Amino acids: CASCHTGPTYEQYF.

The chain links TRBV28 to TRBJ2-7; perhaps D is TRBD1 or TRBD2 (5 bases each). The V gene lost 4 bases and the J gene lost 7 bases, with 20 bases spanning the gap. Germline CDR1 is MDHEN and CDR2 is SYDVKM. The CDR3 totals 15 residues. CDR3 sequence (DNA): TGTGCCAGCAGTTACCCCGGGGCCCTTATACGGGAGCAGTACTTC. It yields the protein CASSYPGALIREQYF. Full variable domain (outside the CDR3, taken from reference TRBV28 and TRBJ2-7): DVKVTQSSRYLVKRTGEKVFLECVQDMDHENMFWYRQDPGLGLRLIYFSYDVKMKEKGDIPEGYSVSREKKERFSLILESASTNQTSMYLCASSYPGALIREQYFGPGTRLTVT.

This clonotype has a count of ten or more. The chain recombines TRBV28 with TRBJ1-3; no clear D gene. The V and J ends lost 2 bases and 0 bases respectively, with 8 bases between them. The CDR3 spans 15 residues. Germline CDR1 reads MDHEN; CDR2 reads SYDVKM. The CDR3 reads CASSLQVVSGNTIYF. The CDR3 region has the DNA TGTGCCAGCAGTTTACAGGTCGTCTCTGGAAACACCATATATTTT. Combining the CDR3 with reference TRBV28 and TRBJ1-3 gives the whole variable domain DVKVTQSSRYLVKRTGEKVFLECVQDMDHENMFWYRQDPGLGLRLIYFSYDVKMKEKGDIPEGYSVSREKKERFSLILESASTNQTSMYLCASSLQVVSGNTIYFGEGSWLTVV.

This clonotype was counted many times. The chain links TRBV28 to TRBJ2-5, with D perhaps TRBD1 (5 bases). This CDR3 contains 14 residues. Germline V gene data show CDR1 as MDHEN and CDR2 as SYDVKM. Trimming took off 10 bases at V and 5 bases at J, with 20 bases between the two ends. DNA for the CDR3: TGTGCCATCCCCTCCCTGGGGCTTGGTGAGACCCAGTACTTC. It translates to CAIPSLGLGETQYF.

This clonotype has a count of ten or more. This chain links TRBV27 with TRBJ1-5; D gene uncertain. Per the germline V gene, CDR1 is MNHEY and CDR2 is SMNVEV (reference sequence). Trimming shortened V by 4 bases and J by 3 bases, and 7 bases separated the two germline ends. The CDR3 length is 13 residues. The CDR3 DNA follows: TGTGCCAGCAGTTGGCAGGCCAATCAGCCCCAGCATTTT. Translating it yields CASSWQANQPQHF.